This passage covers 19 T cell receptor beta chains from one sample sequenced in a study of PD-L1 blockade in urothelial cancer. TCRdb keeps only in-frame clones here, not all; method: immunoSEQ multiplex PCR. The sample has about 110,000 clones; 91% are singletons. Time point defined: peripheral blood 6 weeks after treatment start. Specimen: PBMCs, collected around atezolizumab (anti-PD-L1) treatment. These TCRs come from a man in his sixties with urothelial cancer.

The rearrangement joins TRBV7-9 to TRBJ2-5; 7 bases are shared with TRBD1. CDR1 and CDR2 from the germline V gene are SEHNR and FQNEAQ (reference sequence). This CDR3 contains 15 residues. Trimming at V came to 1 base and at J to 2 bases, leaving 4 bases not matched to a gene. Written as DNA, the CDR3 is TGTGCCAGCAGCTTAGGCGACAGGGATCAAGAGACCCAGTACTTC. Translation gives CASSLGDRDQETQYF.

This chain uses TRBV30 with TRBJ2-5; D remains unclear. V lost 4 bases and J 2 bases, leaving 5 bases between the germline ends. The germline gives CDR1 GTSNPN, CDR2 SVGIG (reference sequence). The CDR3 loop spans 11 amino acids. The CDR3 DNA sequence: TGTGCCTGGACAGGACAAGAGACCCAGTACTTC. This translates into CAWTGQETQYF.

The rearrangement links TRBV4-3 to TRBJ2-3; TRBD1 is a possible D gene (6 bases). Germline loops: CDR1 LGHNA, CDR2 YSLEER. V gave up 7 bases and J gave up 0 bases, with 8 bases separating them. This CDR3 contains 13 residues. The CDR3 sequence: CASNGQSTDTQYF. The CDR3 bases are TGCGCCAGCAACGGACAGAGCACAGATACGCAGTATTTT.

This clone was recorded once. The rearrangement links TRBV19 to TRBJ2-2; 8 bases agree with TRBD2. Per germline, CDR1 LNHDA and CDR2 SQIVND (reference sequence). Germline trimming cut 5 bases from V and 1 base from J; bases unmatched to any gene: 6. The length of the CDR3 is 16 residues. The CDR3 DNA follows: TGTGCCAGTAGTTTTTTGGCGGGAGGGAACACCGGGGAGCTGTTTTTT. It is translated as CASSFLAGGNTGELFF.

CDR3 sequence: CASSHSRDYEQYF. The CDR3 nucleotides are TGCGCCAGCAGCCATTCCCGCGACTACGAGCAGTACTTC. The chain combines TRBV4-1 with TRBJ2-7, with D unclear. CDR1 and CDR2 from the germline V gene are MGHRA and YSYEKL. Between the trimmed V and J ends, which lost 3 bases and 3 bases, there was a span of 9 bases. This CDR3 comprises 13 residues.

V usage is TRBV7-3 and J usage is TRBJ2-1; a possible D gene is TRBD1 (5 bases). The V and J ends lost 3 bases and 4 bases respectively, with 13 bases between them. The CDR3 covers 15 residues. Germline CDR1 SGHTA, CDR2 FQGTGA. The CDR3 DNA sequence: TGTGCCAGCAGCTTGGGGCCGGCTGAATACAATGAGCAGTTCTTC. Translated: CASSLGPAEYNEQFF.

This clone was seen only once. The chain combines TRBV4-3 with TRBJ2-1; the D is unclear. The CDR3 runs 15 residues. Looked up from germline, CDR1 is LGHNA and CDR2 is YSLEER. V was pared by 0 bases and J by 0 bases, with 6 bases between. The CDR3 here is CASSQELGSYNEQFF. The CDR3 DNA is TGCGCCAGCAGCCAAGAACTTGGCTCCTACAATGAGCAGTTCTTC.

The J gene is TRBJ2-2, the V gene TRBV4-1, with TRBD2 matching 14 bases. There are 16 residues in the CDR3. Germline CDR1 reads MGHRA; CDR2 reads YSYEKL. Unmatched junction bases numbered 6, after V lost 5 bases and J lost 7 bases. In DNA, the CDR3 is TGCGCCAGCAGCTTGGGACTAGCGGGAGTGGGCGGGGAGCTGTTTTTT. Its protein product is CASSLGLAGVGGELFF.

The V and J genes are TRBV7-3 and TRBJ2-2; D remains unclear. The V end was cut by 0 bases, the J end by 4 bases, with 6 bases between. Germline V lookup: CDR1 SGHTA, CDR2 FQGTGA. The CDR3 runs to 14 residues. The CDR3 loop is CASSLTGATGELFF. CDR3 sequence (DNA): TGTGCCAGCAGCTTAACCGGAGCCACCGGGGAGCTGTTTTTT.

This rearrangement joins TRBV6-5 to TRBJ2-3, with 8 bases lining up with TRBD2. Germline CDR1 MNHEY, CDR2 SVGAGI. The V gene end was trimmed by 4 bases and the J gene end by 2 bases; junction bases not matched to a gene: 8. The CDR3 runs to 16 residues. CDR3 sequence reads: CASSWTSISFTDTQYF. CDR3 coding DNA: TGTGCCAGCAGTTGGACTAGCATCTCCTTCACAGATACGCAGTATTTT.

The chain employs TRBV11-3 and TRBJ2-2, with 8 bases identical to TRBD1. This CDR3 contains 16 residues. Germline values: CDR1 SGHNT, CDR2 YENEEA. Unmatched junction bases numbered 4, after V lost 4 bases and J lost 0 bases. CDR3 loop: CASSSRTGSNTGELFF. CDR3 sequence (DNA): TGTGCCAGCAGCTCCAGGACAGGGTCGAACACCGGGGAGCTGTTTTTT.

The J gene is TRBJ1-3, the V gene TRBV5-6; D is unresolved. Germline CDR1 and CDR2: SGHDT and YYEEEE. The V end lost 1 base, the J end lost 4 bases, and 9 bases lay between the germline ends. There are 14 residues in the CDR3. The CDR3 region is CASSLRGSGNTIYF. CDR3 bases: TGTGCCAGCAGCTTGAGAGGGTCAGGAAACACCATATATTTT.

The chain has TRBV28 and TRBJ2-3; 9 bases line up with TRBD2. The V gene's germline CDR1 is MDHEN and CDR2 SYDVKM. Trimming removed 2 bases from V and 1 base from J; junction bases left unmatched: 7. The CDR3 extends over 17 amino acids. The CDR3 coding sequence is TGTGCCAGCAGTTTAGGAGCGGCGGGAGGGGGCACAGATACGCAGTATTTT. Residues: CASSLGAAGGGTDTQYF.

This clone appeared once. The chain carries TRBV5-4 and TRBJ2-3; possibly TRBD2 for D (6 bases). Germline lookup yields CDR1 SGHNT and CDR2 YYREEE (reference sequence). Trimming left V 1 base short and J 12 bases short, with 15 bases between. The CDR3 runs to 13 residues. Here the CDR3 reads CASSLMEGYVQYF. DNA of the CDR3: TGTGCCAGCAGCTTGATGGAGGGGTACGTTCAGTATTTT.

The chain employs TRBV28 and TRBJ2-7; TRBD2 might be the D (5 bases). V was cut by 3 bases and J by 7 bases, with 7 bases left in between. Germline V gene data show CDR1 as MDHEN and CDR2 as SYDVKM. The CDR3 is 11 residues long. The DNA of the CDR3 is TGTGCCAGCAGTTTCCGGGAAGAGCAGTACTTC. Amino acids: CASSFREEQYF.

J is TRBJ1-2 and V is TRBV19, with D tentatively TRBD1 (5 bases). V lost 7 bases and J lost 5, with 14 bases in between. CDR1 and CDR2 from the germline V gene are LNHDA and SQIVND (reference sequence). The CDR3 covers 13 residues. CDR3 nucleotide sequence: TGTGCCAGTACAGGGCAACCTGCTTATGGCTACACCTTC. It codes for CASTGQPAYGYTF.

This chain links TRBV5-5 with TRBJ1-5; TRBD1 might be the D (6 bases). Germline V lookup: CDR1 SGHKS, CDR2 YYEKEE (reference sequence). Deletions cut 0 bases from V and 5 bases from J, with 12 bases between. The CDR3 runs 15 residues. The CDR3: CASSLAGGGDQPQHF. CDR3 DNA sequence: TGTGCCAGCAGCTTGGCGGGGGGCGGGGATCAGCCCCAGCATTTT.

This chain connects TRBV6-5 to TRBJ2-7; 7 nucleotides match TRBD1. This CDR3 is built from 14 residues. With 6 bases clipped from V and 5 bases from J, the junction kept 10 bases outside the gene matches. Germline lookup yields CDR1 MNHEY and CDR2 SVGAGI. In DNA, the CDR3 is TGTGCCAGCAGGCGAACAGGGGATAGGAACGAGCAGTACTTC. Amino acid sequence: CASRRTGDRNEQYF.

V usage is TRBV7-2 and J usage is TRBJ1-1; 7 bases are shared with TRBD1. This CDR3 comprises 15 residues. Germline assignment: CDR1 SGHTA and CDR2 FQGNSA. The ends lost 5 bases at V and 1 base at J; junction bases unmatched: 7. The CDR3: CASSQRQGWNTEAFF. The CDR3 bases are TGTGCCAGCAGCCAGCGACAGGGTTGGAACACTGAAGCTTTCTTT.